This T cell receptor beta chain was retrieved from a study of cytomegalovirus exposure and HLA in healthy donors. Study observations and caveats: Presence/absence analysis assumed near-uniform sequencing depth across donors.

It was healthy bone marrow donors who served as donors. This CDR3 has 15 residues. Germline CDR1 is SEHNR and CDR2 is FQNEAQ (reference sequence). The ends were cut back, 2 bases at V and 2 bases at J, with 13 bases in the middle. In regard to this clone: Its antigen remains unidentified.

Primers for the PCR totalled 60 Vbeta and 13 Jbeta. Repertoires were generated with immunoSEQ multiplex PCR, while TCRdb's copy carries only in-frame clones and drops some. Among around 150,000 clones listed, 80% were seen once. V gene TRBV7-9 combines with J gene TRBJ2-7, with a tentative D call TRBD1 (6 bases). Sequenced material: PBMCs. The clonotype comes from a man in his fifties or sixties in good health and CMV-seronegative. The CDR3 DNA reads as TGTGCCAGCAGCTTAAAGGACAGCCTCACCTACGAGCAGTACTTC. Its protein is CASSLKDSLTYEQYF.